One and the same sample provided the 5 T cell receptor beta chains below, sequenced in a study of OX40 agonist ivuxolimab in advanced cancers. Assay: immunoSEQ multiplex PCR; the TCRdb copy retains only in-frame clones and omits some. This sample carries around 50,000 clones, over 80% of them seen once, and the ten largest clones take about 3.5%. The sequences come from CD4+ or CD8+ T cells sorted from blood, collected in a trial of the OX40 agonist ivuxolimab. The receptors here all came from an adult with an advanced solid tumor such as melanoma, head and neck, liver or kidney cancer.

The chain is built from TRBV10-3 and TRBJ1-5; D unresolved. The CDR3 consists of 13 residues. Germline V gene lookup returns CDR1 ENHRY and CDR2 SYGVKD. Trimming removed 8 bases from V and 0 bases from J, with 8 bases in between. The CDR3 is CAIQVNSNQPQHF. CDR3 coding DNA: TGTGCCATCCAAGTTAATAGCAATCAGCCCCAGCATTTT.

J is TRBJ2-2 and V is TRBV7-9; TRBD1 matches 8 bases. CDR3 length: 18 amino acids. Germline lookup yields CDR1 SEHNR and CDR2 FQNEAQ (reference sequence). V gave up 0 bases and J gave up 2 bases; unmatched junction bases: 8. CDR3 nucleotides: TGTGCCAGCAGCTTAGCCCCGGGACAGGCAGGCAACACCGGGGAGCTGTTTTTT. Translated: CASSLAPGQAGNTGELFF.

The CDR3, as DNA: TGTGCCAGCAGCTTAGCTTCCACAGATACGCAGTATTTT. It specifies CASSLASTDTQYF. The chain links TRBV7-9 to TRBJ2-3; D is ambiguous. The germline CDR1 and CDR2 sequences are SEHNR and FQNEAQ (reference sequence). V shed 0 bases and J shed 2 bases, with 3 bases lying between them. The length of the CDR3 is 13 residues.

The chain carries TRBV10-2 and TRBJ2-7; TRBD2 aligns across 8 bases. CDR3 length: 15 residues. From germline, CDR1 is WSHSY and CDR2 SAAADI. The J segment lost 5 bases and the V segment lost 6 bases, leaving 12 bases of the junction unmatched. CDR3 DNA sequence: TGCGCCAGCAGGTCCCAACTGGCGGGAGGCCACGAGCAGTACTTC. Its translation: CASRSQLAGGHEQYF.

The chain is built from TRBV19 and TRBJ1-5; 10 positions match TRBD1. J lost 2 bases, V lost 4 bases, and 5 bases had no gene match. Germline CDR1 reads LNHDA; CDR2 reads SQIVND (reference sequence). This CDR3 comprises 16 residues. The CDR3 is CASSTRQGAGNQPQHF. DNA for the CDR3: TGTGCCAGTAGTACCCGACAGGGGGCTGGCAATCAGCCCCAGCATTTT.